This T cell receptor (beta chain) originates from a study of blood T cell repertoires in COVID-19. In the authors' methods: The assay estimated nucleated cells by amplifying reference gene primers. The repertoire was sequenced with immunoSEQ multiplex PCR; TCRdb's copy has only in-frame clones and lacks some. D and trimming come from the DNA, and the V and J calls and clone size come from that table. This sample has over 200,000 clones; approximately 91% occur once, and the top ten carry 2.7%. The germline gives CDR1 SNHLY, CDR2 FYNNEI. The CDR3 is 12 amino acids. Trimming stripped 6 bases from V and 4 bases from J, with 10 bases between.

The genes are TRBV2 and TRBJ2-7; maybe TRBD1 (5 bases). Input material: peripheral blood. This TCR came from a woman aged 60-75 years with acute or convalescent COVID-19. The CDR3 sequence: CASRGVGYEQYF. The CDR3 coding sequence is TGTGCCAGCAGAGGGGTCGGATACGAGCAGTACTTC.